This T cell receptor beta chain was retrieved from a study of cytomegalovirus exposure and HLA in healthy donors. The V end lost 4 bases, the J end lost 6 bases, and 14 bases lay between the germline ends. This CDR3 is built from 13 residues. The germline V gene has CDR1 SGDLS and CDR2 YYNGEE. 60 Vbeta and 13 Jbeta primers were used in PCR. Method: immunoSEQ multiplex PCR; TCRdb's copy keeps in-frame clones and lacks some. The sample table sets out under 250,000 clones. The V gene is TRBV9, the J gene TRBJ2-7, with no clear D. Material: PBMCs. This TCR derives from a girl aged 2 to 10 in good health and CMV-seropositive. The CDR3 DNA reads TGTGCCAGCAGCTCAAACTCTAAGAGCGAGCAGTACTTC. It translates to CASSSNSKSEQYF.